The rows below give T cell receptor beta chains drawn from one sample of a study of blood T cells in healthy people across ages. TCRdb re-called the 5' RACE reads with MiXCR, one entry per CDR3 protein. This table holds hundreds of thousands of distinct CDR3 sequences, 20% to 30% found once. The data also belong to a second study, concerning T cells of mothers and their children.

The sequenced sample consisted of blood. These receptor sequences come from a boy aged 5-17 years in good health. Each CDR3 is given with its conserved first and last residue. The order of the fields is V gene, J gene, D gene, clone size, CDR3 protein, CDR3 DNA. A D gene is named only where the DNA matches it firmly. Clone sizes are given selectively: once, few, many, or a class where the clone is expanded.

TRBV5-1	TRBJ2-1	-	-	CASSLFPLHKVREQFF	TGCGCCAGCAGCTTGTTCCCTCTCCACAAGGTCCGTGAGCAGTTCTTC
TRBV5-5	TRBJ2-7	-	many	CASSLGPWEQYF	TGTGCCAGCAGCTTGGGTCCCTGGGAGCAGTACTTC
TRBV9	TRBJ2-2	-	-	CASSVDFNTGELFF	TGTGCCAGCAGCGTAGACTTTAACACCGGGGAGCTGTTTTTT
TRBV9	TRBJ2-1	TRBD2	-	CASSIAGTSGDREQFF	TGTGCCAGCAGCATCGCCGGGACTAGCGGGGATCGGGAGCAGTTCTTC
TRBV14	TRBJ1-2	-	-	CASSQVSGAHGYYGYTF	TGTGCCAGCAGCCAAGTCTCCGGGGCCCACGGATACTATGGCTACACCTTC
TRBV2	TRBJ2-3	-	few	CASEGITDTQYF	TGTGCCAGCGAGGGGATAACAGATACGCAGTATTTT
TRBV20-1	TRBJ1-2	-	-	CSARDLSGAVGYGYTF	TGCAGTGCTAGAGATCTGTCCGGTGCGGTGGGCTATGGCTACACCTTC
TRBV11-3	TRBJ2-1	-	-	CASSFADQETQCF	TGTGCCAGCAGCTTCGCCGACCAAGAGACCCAGTGCTTC
TRBV6-2/TRBV6-3	TRBJ2-6	-	-	CASSYPPYRGPSGANVLTF	TGTGCCAGCAGTTATCCGCCCTACCGGGGTCCCTCTGGGGCCAACGTCCTGACTTTC
TRBV12-5	TRBJ1-1	-	few	CASGFATGNHTEAFF	TGTGCTAGTGGTTTCGCGACAGGTAACCACACTGAAGCTTTCTTT
TRBV5-1	TRBJ2-5	TRBD2	-	CASSQGLAIETQYF	TGCGCCAGCAGCCAAGGACTAGCGATAGAGACCCAGTACTTC
TRBV21-1	TRBJ1-2	-	-	CASTFDRVGNGYTF	TGTGCCAGCACCTTCGACAGGGTGGGGAATGGCTACACCTTC
TRBV19	TRBJ2-2	-	-	CASSLLRGPNTGELFF	TGTGCCAGTAGTCTACTGAGGGGCCCGAACACCGGGGAGCTGTTTTTT
TRBV29-1	TRBJ2-5	-	few	CSVEEGRGETQYF	TGCAGCGTTGAAGAAGGAAGGGGGGAGACCCAGTACTTC
TRBV5-1	TRBJ2-7	TRBD2	-	CASSLGTSGSSYEQYF	TGCGCCAGCAGCCTAGGGACTAGCGGGAGCTCCTACGAGCAGTACTTC
TRBV7-2	TRBJ2-7	TRBD2	few	CASSLGSTSPRDEQYF	TGTGCCAGCAGCTTAGGTTCGACTAGCCCCCGAGACGAGCAGTACTTC
TRBV9	TRBJ2-2	-	few	CASSVVAGELFF	TGTGCCAGCAGCGTAGTTGCCGGGGAGCTGTTTTTT
TRBV4-1	TRBJ2-2	TRBD2	few	CASSQGTTANTGELFF	TGCGCCAGCAGCCAGGGGACTACCGCGAACACCGGGGAGCTGTTTTTT
TRBV6-2/TRBV6-3	TRBJ2-1	TRBD2	few	CASSYGTSGGTFYNEQFF	TGTGCCAGCAGTTACGGGACTAGCGGGGGGACATTCTACAATGAGCAGTTCTTC
TRBV30	TRBJ2-7	TRBD1	-	CAWKRTGPYEQYF	TGTGCCTGGAAGAGGACAGGGCCCTACGAGCAGTACTTC
TRBV6-5	TRBJ2-3	TRBD2	-	CASSYSKRGGPDTQYF	TGTGCCAGCAGTTACTCCAAGCGGGGGGGCCCCGATACGCAGTATTTT
TRBV25-1	TRBJ1-1	TRBD1	-	CASVGTGDTEAFF	TGTGCCAGCGTGGGGACAGGGGACACTGAAGCTTTCTTT
TRBV11-2	TRBJ2-5	-	-	CASSFFAEQETQYF	TGTGCCAGCAGCTTCTTCGCGGAGCAAGAGACCCAGTACTTC
TRBV13	TRBJ2-3	TRBD1	-	CASSPWGQLDTDTQYF	TGTGCCAGCAGCCCCTGGGGACAGCTTGACACAGATACGCAGTATTTT
TRBV5-1	TRBJ2-5	-	many	CASSLDGGETETQYF	TGCGCCAGCAGCTTGGATGGTGGGGAAACGGAGACCCAGTACTTC
TRBV7-3	TRBJ2-3	TRBD1	-	CASSSSPTGAQYF	TGTGCCAGCAGCTCAAGCCCCACAGGGGCGCAGTATTTT
TRBV5-1	TRBJ1-4	-	few	CASSLKAAGEKLFF	TGCGCCAGCAGCTTGAAGGCCGCTGGTGAAAAACTGTTTTTT
TRBV12-3/TRBV12-4	TRBJ1-2	-	-	CASETRGGNYGYTF	TGTGCCAGCGAAACCCGGGGGGGGAACTATGGCTACACCTTC
TRBV25-1	TRBJ1-2	TRBD1	-	CASSELRGTGGAYGYTF	TGTGCCAGCAGTGAATTGAGAGGGACAGGGGGAGCCTATGGCTACACCTTC
TRBV6-5	TRBJ2-3	TRBD1	-	CASSDRGTLDTQYF	TGTGCCAGCAGTGACAGGGGGACTCTTGATACGCAGTATTTT
TRBV12-3/TRBV12-4	TRBJ2-3	-	-	CASSFWPGTDTQYF	TGTGCCAGCAGTTTTTGGCCTGGGACAGATACGCAGTATTTT
TRBV12-3/TRBV12-4	TRBJ1-5	-	once	CASSLRVGDQPQHF	TGTGCCAGCAGTTTAAGGGTCGGCGATCAGCCCCAGCATTTT
TRBV5-1	TRBJ2-4	TRBD2	few	CASSLASGGAVGIQYF	TGCGCCAGCAGCTTAGCTAGCGGGGGGGCCGTAGGCATTCAGTACTTC
TRBV5-6	TRBJ2-7	-	few	CASTLGGAYEQYF	TGTGCCAGCACCCTTGGGGGCGCCTACGAGCAGTACTTC
TRBV5-1	TRBJ2-5	-	-	CASSPLGPTVETQYF	TGCGCCAGCAGCCCACTTGGGCCCACGGTTGAGACCCAGTACTTC
TRBV5-5	TRBJ2-1	TRBD2	-	CASSLMASGYNEQFF	TGTGCCAGCAGCTTGATGGCTAGCGGATACAATGAGCAGTTCTTC
TRBV27	TRBJ2-6	-	few	CASSYTSSGANVLTF	TGTGCCAGCAGTTACACGAGCTCTGGGGCCAACGTCCTGACTTTC
TRBV27	TRBJ1-4	-	-	CASSLVGGLGTNEKLFF	TGTGCCAGCAGTTTGGTCGGGGGGCTCGGCACTAATGAAAAACTGTTTTTT
TRBV12-3/TRBV12-4	TRBJ2-7	-	-	CASSPGLRGTGYPRYEQYF	TGTGCCAGCAGCCCCGGTCTCAGGGGTACCGGTTATCCTCGCTACGAGCAGTACTTC
TRBV7-6	TRBJ2-1	-	few	CASSTRGGAPEANEQFF	TGTGCCAGCAGCACTAGGGGGGGGGCCCCAGAGGCCAATGAGCAGTTCTTC
TRBV18	TRBJ1-4	-	-	CASSLPWGEKLFF	TGTGCCAGCTCACTCCCCTGGGGTGAAAAACTGTTTTTT